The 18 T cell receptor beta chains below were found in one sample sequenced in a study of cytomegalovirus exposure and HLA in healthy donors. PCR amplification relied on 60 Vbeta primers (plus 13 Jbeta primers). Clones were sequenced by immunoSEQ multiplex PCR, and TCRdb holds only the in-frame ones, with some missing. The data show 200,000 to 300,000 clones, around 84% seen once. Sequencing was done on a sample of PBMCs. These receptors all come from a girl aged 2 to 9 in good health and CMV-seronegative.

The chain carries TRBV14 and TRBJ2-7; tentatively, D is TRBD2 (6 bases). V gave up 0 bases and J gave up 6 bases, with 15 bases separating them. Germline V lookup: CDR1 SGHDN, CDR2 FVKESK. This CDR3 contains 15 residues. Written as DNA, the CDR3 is TGTGCCAGCAGCCAAGATTCGGGGGAGAGACGCGAGCAGTACTTC. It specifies CASSQDSGERREQYF. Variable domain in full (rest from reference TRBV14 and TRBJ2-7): EAGVTQFPSHSVIEKGQTVTLRCDPISGHDNLYWYRRVMGKEIKFLLHFVKESKQDESGMPNNRFLAERTGGTYSTLKVQPAELEDSGVYFCASSQDSGERREQYFGPGTRLTVT.

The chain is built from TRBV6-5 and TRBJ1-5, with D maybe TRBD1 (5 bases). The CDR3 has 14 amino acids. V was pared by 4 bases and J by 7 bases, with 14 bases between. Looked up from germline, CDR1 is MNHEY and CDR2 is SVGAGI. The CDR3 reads CASSSQTVGQPQHF. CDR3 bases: TGTGCCAGCAGTTCCCAGACAGTAGGACAGCCCCAGCATTTT.

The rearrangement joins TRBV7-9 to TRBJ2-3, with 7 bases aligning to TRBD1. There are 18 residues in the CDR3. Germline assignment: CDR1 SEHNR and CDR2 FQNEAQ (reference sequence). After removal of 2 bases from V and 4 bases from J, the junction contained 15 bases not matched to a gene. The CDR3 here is CASSLYRGNGSVADTQYF. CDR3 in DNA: TGTGCCAGCAGCTTATACAGGGGAAACGGTTCGGTGGCAGATACGCAGTATTTT.

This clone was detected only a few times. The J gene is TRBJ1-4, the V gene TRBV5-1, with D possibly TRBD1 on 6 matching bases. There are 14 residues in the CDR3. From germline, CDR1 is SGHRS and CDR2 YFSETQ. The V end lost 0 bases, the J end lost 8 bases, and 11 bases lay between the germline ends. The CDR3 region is CASSLDRTEEKLFF. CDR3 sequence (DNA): TGCGCCAGCAGCTTGGACCGGACAGAAGAAAAACTGTTTTTT.

The CDR3 region has the DNA TGCGCCAGCAGTTACATCAGTTTCCAAGAGACCCAGTACTTC. Translating gives CASSYISFQETQYF. The chain combines TRBV5-1 with TRBJ2-5; D unclear. CDR3 length equals 14 residues. The ends were cut back, 5 bases at V and 1 base at J, with 12 bases in the middle. The germline gives CDR1 SGHRS, CDR2 YFSETQ.

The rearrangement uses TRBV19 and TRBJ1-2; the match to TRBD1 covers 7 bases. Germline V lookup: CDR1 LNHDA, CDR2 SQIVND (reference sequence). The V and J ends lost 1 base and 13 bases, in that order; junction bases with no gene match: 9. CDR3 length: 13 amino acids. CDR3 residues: CASSIATGPTSTF. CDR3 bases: TGTGCCAGTAGTATAGCGACAGGGCCAACGTCCACCTTC.

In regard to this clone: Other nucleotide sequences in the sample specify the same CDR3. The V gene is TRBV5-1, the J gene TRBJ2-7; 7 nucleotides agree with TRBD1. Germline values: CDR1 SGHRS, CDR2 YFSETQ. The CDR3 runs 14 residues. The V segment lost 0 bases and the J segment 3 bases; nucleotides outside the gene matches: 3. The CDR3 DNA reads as TGCGCCAGCAGCTTGGACAGGGGAGACTACGAGCAGTACTTC. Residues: CASSLDRGDYEQYF.

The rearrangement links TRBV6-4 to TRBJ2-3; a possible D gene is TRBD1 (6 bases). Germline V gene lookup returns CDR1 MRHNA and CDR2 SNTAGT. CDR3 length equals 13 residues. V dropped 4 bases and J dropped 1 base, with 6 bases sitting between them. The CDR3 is CASSAGGTDTQYF. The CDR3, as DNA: TGTGCCAGCAGTGCAGGGGGCACAGATACGCAGTATTTT.

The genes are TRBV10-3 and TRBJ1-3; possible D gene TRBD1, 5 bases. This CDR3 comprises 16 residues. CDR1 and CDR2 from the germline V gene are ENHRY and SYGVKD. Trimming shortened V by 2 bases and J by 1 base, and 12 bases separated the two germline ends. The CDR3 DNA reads TGTGCCATCAGTGAGGGCGGGGGATGGTCTGGAAACACCATATATTTT. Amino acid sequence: CAISEGGGWSGNTIYF.

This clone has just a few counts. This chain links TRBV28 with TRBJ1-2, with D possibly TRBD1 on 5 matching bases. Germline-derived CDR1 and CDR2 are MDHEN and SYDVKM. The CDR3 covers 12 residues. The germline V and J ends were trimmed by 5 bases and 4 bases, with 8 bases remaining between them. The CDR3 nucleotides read TGTGCCAGCAGTGTCCAGGGCTATGGCTACACCTTC. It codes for CASSVQGYGYTF.

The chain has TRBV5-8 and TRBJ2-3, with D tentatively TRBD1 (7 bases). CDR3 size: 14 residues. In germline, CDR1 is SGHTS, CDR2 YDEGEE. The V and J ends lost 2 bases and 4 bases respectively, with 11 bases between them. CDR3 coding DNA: TGTGCCAGCAGCTTTCAGGGGGGACCAGATACGCAGTATTTT. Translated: CASSFQGGPDTQYF.

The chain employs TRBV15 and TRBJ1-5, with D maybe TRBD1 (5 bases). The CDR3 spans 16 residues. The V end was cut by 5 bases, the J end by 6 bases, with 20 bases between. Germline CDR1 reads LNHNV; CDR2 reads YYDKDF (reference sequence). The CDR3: CATSGAWGEVAQPQHF. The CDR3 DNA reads TGTGCCACCAGCGGGGCCTGGGGGGAAGTGGCTCAGCCCCAGCATTTT. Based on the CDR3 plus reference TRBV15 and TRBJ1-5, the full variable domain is DAMVIQNPRYQVTQFGKPVTLSCSQTLNHNVMYWYQQKSSQAPKLLFHYYDKDFNNEADTPDNFQSRRPNTSFCFLDIRSPGLGDTAMYLCATSGAWGEVAQPQHFGDGTRLSIL.

The CDR3 region is CASSIGTGGPGANVLTF. CDR3 in DNA: TGTGCCAGTAGTATTGGGACAGGGGGCCCTGGGGCCAACGTCCTGACTTTC. The V call is TRBV19, the J call TRBJ2-6, with 12 bases matching TRBD1. V was clipped by 3 bases and J by 2 bases; unmatched bases: 2. The CDR3 runs 17 residues. Germline values: CDR1 LNHDA, CDR2 SQIVND (reference sequence).

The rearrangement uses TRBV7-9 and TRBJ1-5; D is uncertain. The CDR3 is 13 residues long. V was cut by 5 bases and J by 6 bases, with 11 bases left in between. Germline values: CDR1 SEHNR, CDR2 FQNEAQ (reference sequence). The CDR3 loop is CASSPAAGQPQHF. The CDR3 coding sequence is TGTGCCAGCAGCCCCGCGGCGGGTCAGCCCCAGCATTTT.

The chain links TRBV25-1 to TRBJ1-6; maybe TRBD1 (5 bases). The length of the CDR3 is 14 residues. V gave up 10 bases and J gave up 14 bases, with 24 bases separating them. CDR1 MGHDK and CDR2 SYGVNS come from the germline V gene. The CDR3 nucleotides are TGTGCCACCGCACAGGACGGCCCACTCCAGGCCCTCCACTTT. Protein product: CATAQDGPLQALHF.

The DNA for the CDR3 is TGTGCCAGCAGCTCTGGGACTTTTGAAGCTTTCTTT. The encoded protein is CASSSGTFEAFF. The chain employs TRBV11-3 and TRBJ1-1; possible D gene TRBD1, 5 bases. The germline gives CDR1 SGHNT, CDR2 YENEEA. CDR3 length equals 12 residues. The ends were cut back, 4 bases at V and 7 bases at J, with 10 bases in the middle.

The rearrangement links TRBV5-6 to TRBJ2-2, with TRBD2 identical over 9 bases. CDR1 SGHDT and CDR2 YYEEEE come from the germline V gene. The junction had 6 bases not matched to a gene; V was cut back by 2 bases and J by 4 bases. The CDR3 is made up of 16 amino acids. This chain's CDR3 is CASSFGLASSTGELFF. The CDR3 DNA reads TGTGCCAGCAGCTTCGGACTAGCGAGTTCCACCGGGGAGCTGTTTTTT.

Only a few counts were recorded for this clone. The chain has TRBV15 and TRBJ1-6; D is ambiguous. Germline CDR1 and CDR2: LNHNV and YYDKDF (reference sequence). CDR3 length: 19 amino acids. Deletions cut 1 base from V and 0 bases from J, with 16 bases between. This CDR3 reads CATSRVPVTASSYNSPLHF. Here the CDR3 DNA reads TGTGCCACCAGCAGAGTACCCGTTACCGCTAGCTCCTATAATTCACCCCTCCACTTT.